This entry features one T cell receptor beta chain sequence. What it recognizes is unknown. The source of the sample is a study of T cells in localized non-small cell lung cancer. Study results and limitations: Uninvolved adjacent lung showed peak T cell clonality, exceeding tumor. Adjacent lung held a median about 57 of the top 100 tumor clones. Sequence data derive from only one tumor region, so heterogeneity remains possible.

Repertoires were generated with immunoSEQ multiplex PCR, while TCRdb's copy carries only in-frame clones and drops some. The sample has 35,000 or so clones; around 90% are singletons. This receptor was taken from a woman aged 40-70 years with stage I lung adenocarcinoma. The source was peripheral blood, collected before any cancer treatment.

The CDR3 loop is CATQRPETRTEAFF. DNA of the CDR3: TGTGCCACCCAAAGGCCCGAGACCCGGACTGAAGCTTTCTTT. The V gene is TRBV28, the J gene TRBJ1-1; unclear D gene. Germline V gives CDR1 MDHEN, CDR2 SYDVKM. The length of the CDR3 is 14 residues. Deletions cut 10 bases from V and 5 bases from J, with 20 bases between.